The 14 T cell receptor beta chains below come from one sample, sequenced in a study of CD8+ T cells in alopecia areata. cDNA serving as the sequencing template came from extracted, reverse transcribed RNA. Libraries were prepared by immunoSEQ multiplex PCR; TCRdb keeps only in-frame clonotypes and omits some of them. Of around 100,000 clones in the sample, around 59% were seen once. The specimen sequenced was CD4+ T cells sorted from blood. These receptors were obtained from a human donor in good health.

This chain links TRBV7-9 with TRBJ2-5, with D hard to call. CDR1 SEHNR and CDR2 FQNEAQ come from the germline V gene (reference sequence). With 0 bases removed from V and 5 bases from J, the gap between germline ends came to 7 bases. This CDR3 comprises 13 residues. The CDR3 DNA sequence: TGTGCCAGCAGCTTAGCAGATACGGAGACCCAGTACTTC. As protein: CASSLADTETQYF.

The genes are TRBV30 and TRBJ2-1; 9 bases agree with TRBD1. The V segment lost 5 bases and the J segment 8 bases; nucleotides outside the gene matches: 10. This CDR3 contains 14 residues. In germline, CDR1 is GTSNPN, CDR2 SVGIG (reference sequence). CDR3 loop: CAWRLDRGLHEQFF. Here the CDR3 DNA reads TGTGCCTGGCGTTTGGACAGGGGATTACATGAGCAGTTCTTC.

The CDR3 here is CASSLVGGNSYNEQFF. CDR3 nucleotide sequence: TGTGCCAGCAGCTTAGTAGGCGGGAACTCCTACAATGAGCAGTTCTTC. The genes are TRBV7-2 and TRBJ2-1; tentative D call: TRBD2 (6 bases). The CDR3 is 16 amino acids. The V gene lost 1 base and the J gene lost 0 bases, with 10 bases spanning the gap. Germline V gene data show CDR1 as SGHTA and CDR2 as FQGNSA.

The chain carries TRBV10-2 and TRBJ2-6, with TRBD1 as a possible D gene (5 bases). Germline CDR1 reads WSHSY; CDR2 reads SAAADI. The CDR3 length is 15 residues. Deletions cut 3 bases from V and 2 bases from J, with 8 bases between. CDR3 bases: TGCGCCAGCAGTGAAGGGGCGGCTGGGGCCAACGTCCTGACTTTC. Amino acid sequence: CASSEGAAGANVLTF.

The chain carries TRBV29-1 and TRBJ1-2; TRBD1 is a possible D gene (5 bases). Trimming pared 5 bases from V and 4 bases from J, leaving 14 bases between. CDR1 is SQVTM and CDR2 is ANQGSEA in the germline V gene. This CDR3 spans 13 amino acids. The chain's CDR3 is CSVSGRVGYGYTF. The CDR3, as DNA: TGCAGCGTTTCAGGGAGGGTGGGCTATGGCTACACCTTC.

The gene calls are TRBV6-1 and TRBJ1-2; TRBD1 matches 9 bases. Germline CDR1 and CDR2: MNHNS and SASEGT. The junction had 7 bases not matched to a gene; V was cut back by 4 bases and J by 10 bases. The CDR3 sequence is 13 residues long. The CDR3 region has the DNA TGTGCCAGCAGTGCAGAGACAGGGGGTTACTACACCTTC. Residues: CASSAETGGYYTF.

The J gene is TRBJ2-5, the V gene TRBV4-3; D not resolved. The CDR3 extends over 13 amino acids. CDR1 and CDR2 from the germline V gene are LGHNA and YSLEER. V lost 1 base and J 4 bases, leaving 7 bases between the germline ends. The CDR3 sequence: CASSQVVGETQYF. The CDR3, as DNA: TGCGCCAGCAGCCAAGTAGTTGGAGAGACCCAGTACTTC.

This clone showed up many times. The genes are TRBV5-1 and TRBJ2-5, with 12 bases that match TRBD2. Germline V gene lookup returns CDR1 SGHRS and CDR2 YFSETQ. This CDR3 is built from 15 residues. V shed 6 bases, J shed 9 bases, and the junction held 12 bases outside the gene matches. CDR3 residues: CASTTGTSGQWAQYF. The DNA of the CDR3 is TGCGCCAGCACCACGGGGACTAGCGGGCAATGGGCCCAGTACTTC.

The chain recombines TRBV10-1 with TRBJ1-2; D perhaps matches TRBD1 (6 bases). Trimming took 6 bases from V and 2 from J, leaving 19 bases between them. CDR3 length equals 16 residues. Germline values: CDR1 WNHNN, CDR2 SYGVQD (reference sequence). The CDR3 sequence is CASSLPTDSPNYGYTF. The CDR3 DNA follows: TGCGCCAGCAGCCTCCCCACGGACAGTCCAAACTATGGCTACACCTTC.

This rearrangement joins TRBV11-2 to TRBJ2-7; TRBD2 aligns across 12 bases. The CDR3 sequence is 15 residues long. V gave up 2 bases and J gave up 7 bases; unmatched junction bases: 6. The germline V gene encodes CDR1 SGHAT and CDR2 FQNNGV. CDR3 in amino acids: CASSLSASGGAEQYF. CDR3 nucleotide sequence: TGTGCCAGCAGCTTATCCGCTAGCGGGGGGGCGGAGCAGTACTTC.

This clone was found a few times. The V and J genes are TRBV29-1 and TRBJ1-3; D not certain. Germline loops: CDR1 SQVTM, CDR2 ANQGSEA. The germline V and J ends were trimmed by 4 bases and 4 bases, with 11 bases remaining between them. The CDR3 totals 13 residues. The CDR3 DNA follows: TGCAGCGTTGCCGGACTGACCGGAAACACCATATATTTT. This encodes CSVAGLTGNTIYF.

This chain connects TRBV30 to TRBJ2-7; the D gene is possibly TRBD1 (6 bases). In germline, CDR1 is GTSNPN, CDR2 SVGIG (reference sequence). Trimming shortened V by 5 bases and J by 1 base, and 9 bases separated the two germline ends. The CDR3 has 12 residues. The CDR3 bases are TGTGCCTGGGGGGACACTTCCTACGAGCAGTACTTC. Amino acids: CAWGDTSYEQYF.

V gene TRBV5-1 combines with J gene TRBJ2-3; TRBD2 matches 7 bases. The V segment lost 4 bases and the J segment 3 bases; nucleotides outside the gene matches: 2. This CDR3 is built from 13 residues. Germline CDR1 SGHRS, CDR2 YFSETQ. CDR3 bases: TGCGCCAGCAGCCTGGGAGGGACAGATACGCAGTATTTT. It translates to CASSLGGTDTQYF.

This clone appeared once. The CDR3 loop is CAWSVRTGSRPEPQHF. The CDR3 nucleotides are TGTGCCTGGAGTGTACGGACAGGTAGTAGGCCCGAGCCCCAGCATTTT. This sequence joins TRBV30 and TRBJ1-5, with 7 nucleotides matching TRBD1. J lost 8 bases, V lost 0 bases, and 13 bases had no gene match. Germline V gives CDR1 GTSNPN, CDR2 SVGIG (reference sequence). This CDR3 has 16 residues.